Below, one T cell receptor beta chain is given with its context. Trimming took 4 bases from V and 10 from J, leaving 17 bases between them. The germline CDR1 and CDR2 sequences are PRHDT and FYEKMQ (reference sequence). This CDR3 has 14 amino acids. Assay used: immunoSEQ multiplex PCR; TCRdb lists only in-frame clones, some missing. The repertoire holds 25,000 or so clones, with 83% as singletons. The data stem from a study of neoadjuvant nivolumab and ipilimumab in lung cancer. This sequence originates from an adult with non-small cell lung cancer. The chain joins TRBV13 to TRBJ2-1; a possible D gene is TRBD1 (6 bases). Here the sequenced sample was tumor tissue, taken after neoadjuvant nivolumab, alone or with ipilimumab, at or shortly before surgery. The CDR3, as DNA: TGTGCCAGCAGCTCCGGATACAGGGCGGAGGAGCAGTTCTTC. This translates into CASSSGYRAEEQFF.